What follows describes a single TCR beta chain. This entry comes from a study of OX40 agonist ivuxolimab in advanced cancers. The method was immunoSEQ multiplex PCR; TCRdb's version includes in-frame clones alone and lacks a portion of them. The sample contains more than 45,000 clones, 85% to 90% of which appear only once. The sequence was obtained from an adult with an advanced solid tumor such as melanoma, head and neck, liver or kidney cancer. The material sequenced was CD4+ or CD8+ T cells sorted from blood, taken in a trial of the OX40 agonist ivuxolimab.

CDR3 residues: CASSDRAGNNSPLHF. In nucleotides, the CDR3 is TGTGCCAGCAGTGATAGGGCGGGAAATAATTCACCCCTCCACTTT. This chain uses TRBV2 with TRBJ1-6; D remains ambiguous. Looked up from germline, CDR1 is SNHLY and CDR2 is FYNNEI. The CDR3 sequence is 15 residues long. V shed 3 bases and J shed 5 bases, with 11 bases lying between them.